A single sample gave rise to the 2 T cell receptor beta chains below, sequenced in a study of blood T cell repertoires in COVID-19. Produced via immunoSEQ multiplex PCR; TCRdb's table is partial and in-frame only. The table records approximately 300,000 clones, 85% of them present only once. The sequenced sample consisted of PBMCs or T cells enriched from blood (not recorded which). The receptor set was obtained from a woman in her twenties or thirties who had been exposed to COVID-19.

The CDR3 region has the DNA TGTGCCAGCAGTTTGTTCGGGGATCAGGCTTTCTTT. This translates into CASSLFGDQAFF. This rearrangement joins TRBV12-3 or TRBV12-4 to TRBJ1-1; unclear D gene. There are 12 residues in the CDR3. Between the trimmed V and J ends, which lost 3 bases and 11 bases, there was a span of 13 bases.

The chain combines TRBV19 with TRBJ1-3, with 7 positions matching TRBD1. With V trimmed by 10 bases and J by 4 bases, 10 bases remained unmatched. The CDR3 sequence is 14 residues long. Germline loops: CDR1 LNHDA, CDR2 SQIVND (reference sequence). The CDR3 reads CAILRGQTGNTIYF. The CDR3 coding sequence is TGTGCCATCCTGAGGGGGCAAACGGGAAACACCATATATTTT.